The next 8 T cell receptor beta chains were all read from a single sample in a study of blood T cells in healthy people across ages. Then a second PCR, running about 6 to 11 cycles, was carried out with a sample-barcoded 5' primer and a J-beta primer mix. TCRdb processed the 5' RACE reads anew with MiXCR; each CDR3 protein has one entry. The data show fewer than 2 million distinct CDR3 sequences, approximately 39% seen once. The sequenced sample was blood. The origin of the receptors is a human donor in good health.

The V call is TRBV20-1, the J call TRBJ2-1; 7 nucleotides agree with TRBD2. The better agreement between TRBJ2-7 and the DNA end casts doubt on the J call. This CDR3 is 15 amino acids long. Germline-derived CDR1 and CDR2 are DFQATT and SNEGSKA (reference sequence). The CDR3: CSASAGVSSYNEQYF. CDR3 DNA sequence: TGCAGTGCTAGTGCGGGGGTAAGCTCCTACAATGAGCAGTACTTC.

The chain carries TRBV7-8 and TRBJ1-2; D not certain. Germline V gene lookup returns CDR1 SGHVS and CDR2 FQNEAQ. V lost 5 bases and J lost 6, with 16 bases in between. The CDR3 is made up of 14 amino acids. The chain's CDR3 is CASSPRRAPDGYTF. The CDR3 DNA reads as TGTGCCAGCAGCCCCCGTAGGGCGCCGGATGGCTACACCTTC.

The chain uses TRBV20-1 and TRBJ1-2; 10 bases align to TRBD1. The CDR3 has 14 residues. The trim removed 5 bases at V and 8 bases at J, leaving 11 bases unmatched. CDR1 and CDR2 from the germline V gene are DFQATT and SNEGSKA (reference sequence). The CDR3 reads CSARGIDRGHGYTF. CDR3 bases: TGCAGTGCTCGAGGCATCGACAGGGGGCACGGCTACACCTTC.

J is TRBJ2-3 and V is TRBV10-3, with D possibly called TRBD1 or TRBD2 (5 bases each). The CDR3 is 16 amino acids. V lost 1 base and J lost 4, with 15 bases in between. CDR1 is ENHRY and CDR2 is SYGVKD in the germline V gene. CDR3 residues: CAISEWDPQFADTQYF. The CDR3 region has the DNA TGTGCCATCAGTGAGTGGGACCCTCAATTCGCAGATACGCAGTATTTT.

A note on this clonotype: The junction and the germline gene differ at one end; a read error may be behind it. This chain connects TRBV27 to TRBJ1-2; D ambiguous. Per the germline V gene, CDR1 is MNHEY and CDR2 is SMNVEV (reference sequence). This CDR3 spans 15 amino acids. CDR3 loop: CASSLSSDGFYGYTF. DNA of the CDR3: TGTGCCAGCAGTCTATCCTCGGACGGATTTTATGGCTACACCTTC.

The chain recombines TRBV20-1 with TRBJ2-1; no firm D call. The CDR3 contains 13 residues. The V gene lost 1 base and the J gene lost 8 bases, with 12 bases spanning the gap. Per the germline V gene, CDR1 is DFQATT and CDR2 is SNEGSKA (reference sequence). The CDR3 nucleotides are TGCAGTGCTAGAGCAACTCTCTGGGATGAGCAGTTCTTC. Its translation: CSARATLWDEQFF.

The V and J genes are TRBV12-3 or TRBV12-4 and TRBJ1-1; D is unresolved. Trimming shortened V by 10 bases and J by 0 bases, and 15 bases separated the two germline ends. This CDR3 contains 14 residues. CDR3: CAIFMYGVNTEAFF. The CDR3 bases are TGTGCCATATTTATGTATGGGGTGAACACTGAAGCTTTCTTT.

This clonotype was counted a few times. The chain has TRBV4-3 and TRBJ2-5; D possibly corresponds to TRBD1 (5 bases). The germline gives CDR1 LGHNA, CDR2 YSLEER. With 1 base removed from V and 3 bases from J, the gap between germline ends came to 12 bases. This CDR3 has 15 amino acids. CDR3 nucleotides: TGCGCCAGCAGCCAAGGGTTCGGACACGAAGAGACCCAGTACTTC. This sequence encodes CASSQGFGHEETQYF.